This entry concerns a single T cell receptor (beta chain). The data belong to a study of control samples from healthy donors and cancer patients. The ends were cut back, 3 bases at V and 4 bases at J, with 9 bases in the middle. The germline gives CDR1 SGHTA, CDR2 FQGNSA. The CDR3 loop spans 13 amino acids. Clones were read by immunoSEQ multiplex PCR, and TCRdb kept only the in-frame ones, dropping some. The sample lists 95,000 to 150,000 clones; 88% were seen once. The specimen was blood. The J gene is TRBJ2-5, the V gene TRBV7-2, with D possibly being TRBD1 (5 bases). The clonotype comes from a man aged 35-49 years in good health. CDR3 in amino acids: CASSFPDRETQYF. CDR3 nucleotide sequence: TGTGCCAGCAGCTTCCCCGACAGAGAGACCCAGTACTTC.